The 13 T cell receptor beta chains given below trace back to one sample, sequenced in a study of T cell responses to AZD1222 COVID-19 vaccine. Produced via immunoSEQ multiplex PCR; TCRdb's table is partial and in-frame only. The sample records about 130,000 clones, just under 95% being singletons. The starting material was peripheral blood, obtained 28 days after the second AZD1222 dose. These receptors came from an adult who received the AZD1222 COVID-19 vaccine.

To note about this clone: One end of the junction is discordant with germline, which a read error may explain. The rearrangement uses TRBV6-5 and TRBJ2-5; 7 nucleotides line up with TRBD1. The CDR3 is made up of 14 amino acids. The germline gives CDR1 MNHEY, CDR2 SVGAGI. CDR3 sequence: CASRYWDRQETQYF. The CDR3 DNA reads TGTGCCAGCAGGTACTGGGACAGACAAGAGACCCAGTACTTC.

The J gene is TRBJ2-7, the V gene TRBV6-2 or TRBV6-3; the match to TRBD1 covers 9 bases. Germline V gene sequence: CDR1 MNHEY, CDR2 SVGEGT. The V and J ends lost 5 bases and 3 bases, in that order; junction bases with no gene match: 8. The CDR3 is 15 amino acids. The CDR3 reads CASSTGGEVYYEQYF. The CDR3 DNA follows: TGTGCCAGCAGTACAGGGGGCGAAGTATACTACGAGCAGTACTTC.

This clone was detected only once. V gene TRBV7-9 combines with J gene TRBJ1-2; the D gene is possibly TRBD1 (6 bases). This CDR3 has 14 residues. CDR1 and CDR2 (germline): SEHNR, FQNEAQ (reference sequence). V was pared by 5 bases and J by 2 bases, with 12 bases between. The CDR3 coding sequence is TGTGCCAGCAGCAGAAGACAGGCGAACTATGGCTACACCTTC. Translated, it gives CASSRRQANYGYTF.

The chain has TRBV11-3 and TRBJ1-2, with TRBD1 matching over 7 bases. The V gene's germline CDR1 is SGHNT and CDR2 YENEEA. Trimming cost V 0 bases and J 4 bases; bases outside gene matches: 11. The CDR3 extends over 17 amino acids. CDR3 protein: CASSLEVYRGRSYGYTF. Written as DNA, the CDR3 is TGTGCCAGCAGCTTAGAGGTGTACAGGGGAAGGAGCTATGGCTACACCTTC.

This clone came up a few times. This chain joins TRBV6-1 and TRBJ1-5; 7 bases line up with TRBD1. This CDR3 comprises 16 residues. CDR1 and CDR2 from the germline V gene are MNHNS and SASEGT. The ends lost 4 bases at V and 4 bases at J; junction bases unmatched: 10. The CDR3 bases are TGTGCCAGCAGTGTAAGCACCGGGACAGCGAATCAGCCCCAGCATTTT. It codes for CASSVSTGTANQPQHF.

DNA of the CDR3: TGTGCCAGCAGCATTCGGATGAACGAGCAGTACTTC. It encodes CASSIRMNEQYF. The chain recombines TRBV7-2 with TRBJ2-7; no definite D call. Germline CDR1 and CDR2: SGHTA and FQGNSA. Trimming removed 5 bases from V and 5 bases from J, with 10 bases in between. CDR3 length: 12 amino acids.

The rearrangement joins TRBV6-2 or TRBV6-3 to TRBJ2-1, with unresolved D. Germline CDR1 MNHEY, CDR2 SVGEGT. The V gene lost 2 bases and the J gene lost 2 bases, with 1 base spanning the gap. This CDR3 is built from 12 residues. CDR3 in amino acids: CASSYPYNEQFF. Here the CDR3 DNA reads TGTGCCAGCAGTTACCCCTACAATGAGCAGTTCTTC.

V usage is TRBV27 and J usage is TRBJ1-5; D is undetermined. The CDR3 is 12 amino acids. V dropped 3 bases and J dropped 6 bases, with 6 bases sitting between them. Germline V CDR1 and CDR2: MNHEY, SMNVEV (reference sequence). Here the CDR3 DNA reads TGTGCCAGCAGTTTTCCCAGTCAGCCCCAGCATTTT. Amino acid sequence: CASSFPSQPQHF.

This sequence joins TRBV6-6 and TRBJ2-1; no reliable D call. In germline, CDR1 is MNHNY, CDR2 SVGAGI (reference sequence). V lost 3 bases to trimming and J lost 7 bases, with 4 bases between them. The CDR3 runs to 11 residues. The CDR3 loop reads CASSYQNEQFF. The CDR3 DNA sequence: TGTGCCAGCAGTTATCAAAATGAGCAGTTCTTC.

The V and J genes are TRBV7-2 and TRBJ1-6; D is unclear. Germline CDR1 reads SGHTA; CDR2 reads FQGNSA. V lost 6 bases and J 7 bases, leaving 13 bases between the germline ends. The CDR3 is 14 amino acids. CDR3 nucleotides: TGTGCCAGCAGACCCGGGTGGCCCAATTCACCCCTCCACTTT. It codes for CASRPGWPNSPLHF.

The chain recombines TRBV6-6 with TRBJ2-1; tentative D call: TRBD2 (6 bases). The CDR3 covers 16 residues. CDR1 and CDR2 (germline): MNHNY, SVGAGI (reference sequence). V was pared by 6 bases and J by 6 bases, with 21 bases between. The CDR3 DNA follows: TGTGCCAGCAGGGGGGTCGGGGAGGACCCAGGCAATGAGCAGTTCTTC. The encoded protein is CASRGVGEDPGNEQFF.

The sample holds one count of this clone. The chain has TRBV18 and TRBJ2-5, with D perhaps TRBD1 (6 bases). V lost 6 bases and J 5 bases, leaving 13 bases between the germline ends. Germline lookup yields CDR1 KGHSH and CDR2 LQKENI. The CDR3 length is 13 residues. The CDR3 loop is CASSNDRSETQYF. The CDR3 DNA is TGTGCCAGCTCTAACGACAGGTCGGAGACCCAGTACTTC.

V usage is TRBV2 and J usage is TRBJ2-2; maybe TRBD1 (5 bases). This CDR3 comprises 14 residues. Germline-derived CDR1 and CDR2 are SNHLY and FYNNEI. The germline V and J ends were trimmed by 4 bases and 7 bases, with 13 bases remaining between them. In DNA, the CDR3 is TGTGCCAGCAGTGCGGGCAGGGCAATCGGGGAGCTGTTTTTT. Its protein product is CASSAGRAIGELFF.